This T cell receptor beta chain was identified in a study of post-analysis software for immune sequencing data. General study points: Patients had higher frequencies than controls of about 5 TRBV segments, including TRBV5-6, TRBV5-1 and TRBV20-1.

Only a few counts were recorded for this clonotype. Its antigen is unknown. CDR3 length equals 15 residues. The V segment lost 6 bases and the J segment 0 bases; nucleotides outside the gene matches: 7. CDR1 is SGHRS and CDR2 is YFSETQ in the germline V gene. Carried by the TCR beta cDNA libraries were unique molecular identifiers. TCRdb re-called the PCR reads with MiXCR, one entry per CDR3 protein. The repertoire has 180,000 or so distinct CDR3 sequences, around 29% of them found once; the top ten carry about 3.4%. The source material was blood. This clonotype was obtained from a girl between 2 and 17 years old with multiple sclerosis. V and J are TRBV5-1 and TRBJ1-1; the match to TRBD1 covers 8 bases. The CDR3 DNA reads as TGCGCCAGCAAAGGACAGGGCGCAATGAACACTGAAGCTTTCTTT. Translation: CASKGQGAMNTEAFF.